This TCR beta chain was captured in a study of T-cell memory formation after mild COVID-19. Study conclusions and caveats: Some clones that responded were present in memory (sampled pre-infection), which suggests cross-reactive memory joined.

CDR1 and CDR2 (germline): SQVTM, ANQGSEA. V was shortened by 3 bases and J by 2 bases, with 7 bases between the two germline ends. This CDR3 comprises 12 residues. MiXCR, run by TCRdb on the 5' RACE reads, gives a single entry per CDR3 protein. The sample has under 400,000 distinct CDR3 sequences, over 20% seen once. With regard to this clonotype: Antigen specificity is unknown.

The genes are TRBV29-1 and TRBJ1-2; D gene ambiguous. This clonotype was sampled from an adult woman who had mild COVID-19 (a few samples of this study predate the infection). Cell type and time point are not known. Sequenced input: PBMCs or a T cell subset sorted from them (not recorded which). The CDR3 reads CSVEEQNYGYTF. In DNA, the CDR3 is TGCAGCGTTGAGGAACAAAACTATGGCTACACCTTC.